A single T cell receptor (beta chain) is shown here with its context. This record belongs to a study of blood T cell repertoires in COVID-19. Overall study context: From T cells, B-cell-depleted T cells, or PBMCs came the material, which was cDNA or gDNA.

CDR1 is MNHNS, CDR2 SASEGT, per germline. The trim removed 1 base at V and 2 bases at J, leaving 5 bases unmatched. This CDR3 has 15 residues. In the authors' workflow: It was from reference gene primer amplification that nucleated cell counts were estimated. Using immunoSEQ multiplex PCR, the repertoire was profiled, and TCRdb retains in-frame clones only, with some absent. That table is the source of V, J and clone size, and D and trimming were worked out from the DNA. The top ten clones hold around 2.5% of a sample with 200,000 to 300,000 clones, about 79% of them seen once. This sequence was found in a man aged 35 to 55 who had recovered from COVID-19. V gene TRBV6-1 combines with J gene TRBJ2-7, with 7 bases identical to TRBD1. The sequencing sample was made of peripheral blood. CDR3: CASSEGQGLTYEQYF. CDR3 nucleotide sequence: TGTGCCAGCAGTGAAGGACAGGGATTGACCTACGAGCAGTACTTC.